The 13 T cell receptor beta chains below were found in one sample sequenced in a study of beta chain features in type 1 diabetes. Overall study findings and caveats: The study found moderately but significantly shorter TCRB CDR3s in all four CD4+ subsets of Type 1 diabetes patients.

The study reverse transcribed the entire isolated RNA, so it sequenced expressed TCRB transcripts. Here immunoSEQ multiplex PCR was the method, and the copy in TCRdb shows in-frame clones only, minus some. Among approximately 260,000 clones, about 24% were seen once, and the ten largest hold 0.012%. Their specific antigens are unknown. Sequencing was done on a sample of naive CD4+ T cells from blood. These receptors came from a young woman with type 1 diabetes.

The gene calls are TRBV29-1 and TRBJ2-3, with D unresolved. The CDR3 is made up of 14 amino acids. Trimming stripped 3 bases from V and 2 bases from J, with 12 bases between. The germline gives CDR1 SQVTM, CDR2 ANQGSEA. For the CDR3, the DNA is TGCAGCGTTGATGGTCTAGTAACCACAGATACGCAGTATTTT. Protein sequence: CSVDGLVTTDTQYF.

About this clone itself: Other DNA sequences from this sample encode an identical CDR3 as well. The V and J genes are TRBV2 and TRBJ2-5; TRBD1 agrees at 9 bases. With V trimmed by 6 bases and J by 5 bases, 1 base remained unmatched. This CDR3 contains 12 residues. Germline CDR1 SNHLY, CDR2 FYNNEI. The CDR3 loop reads CASSDRGETQYF. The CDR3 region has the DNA TGTGCCAGCAGCGACAGGGGGGAGACCCAGTACTTC. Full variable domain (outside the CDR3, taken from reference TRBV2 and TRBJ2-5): EPEVTQTPSHQVTQMGQEVILRCVPISNHLYFYWYRQILGQKVEFLVSFYNNEISEKSEIFDDQFSVERPDGSNFTLKIRSTKLEDSAMYFCASSDRGETQYFGPGTRLLVL.

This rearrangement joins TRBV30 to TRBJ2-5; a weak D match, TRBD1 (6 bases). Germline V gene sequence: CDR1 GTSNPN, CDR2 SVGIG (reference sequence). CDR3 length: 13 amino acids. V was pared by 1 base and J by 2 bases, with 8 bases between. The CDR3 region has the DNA TGTGCCTGGAGTGAAGGGGGTCAAGAGACCCAGTACTTC. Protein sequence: CAWSEGGQETQYF.

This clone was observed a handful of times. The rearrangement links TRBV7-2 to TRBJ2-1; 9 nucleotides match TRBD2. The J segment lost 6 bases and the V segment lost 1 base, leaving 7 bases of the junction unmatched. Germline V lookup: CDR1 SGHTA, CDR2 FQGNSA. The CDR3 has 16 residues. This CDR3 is CASSLGGGRAVNEQFF. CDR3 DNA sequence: TGTGCCAGCAGCTTAGGTGGCGGGAGGGCGGTCAATGAGCAGTTCTTC. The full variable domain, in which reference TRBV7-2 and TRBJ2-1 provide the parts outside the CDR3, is GAGVSQSPSNKVTEKGKDVELRCDPISGHTALYWYRQSLGQGLEFLIYFQGNSAPDKSGLPSDRFSAERTGGSVSTLTIQRTQQEDSAVYLCASSLGGGRAVNEQFFGPGTRLTVL.

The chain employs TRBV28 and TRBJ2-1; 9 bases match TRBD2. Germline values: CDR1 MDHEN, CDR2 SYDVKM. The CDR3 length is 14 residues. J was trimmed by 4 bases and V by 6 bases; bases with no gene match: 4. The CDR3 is CASRPSGDYNEQFF. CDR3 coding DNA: TGTGCCAGCAGGCCTAGCGGGGATTACAATGAGCAGTTCTTC.

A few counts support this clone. CDR3 nucleotide sequence: TGTGCCAGCAGCTTGGGGGGGCCGCGCTTGGCTGAAGCTTTCTTT. Translation gives CASSLGGPRLAEAFF. The J gene is TRBJ1-1, the V gene TRBV5-4; maybe TRBD1 (6 bases). The CDR3 runs to 15 residues. Germline CDR1 and CDR2: SGHNT and YYREEE (reference sequence). V shed 0 bases and J shed 6 bases, with 15 bases lying between them.

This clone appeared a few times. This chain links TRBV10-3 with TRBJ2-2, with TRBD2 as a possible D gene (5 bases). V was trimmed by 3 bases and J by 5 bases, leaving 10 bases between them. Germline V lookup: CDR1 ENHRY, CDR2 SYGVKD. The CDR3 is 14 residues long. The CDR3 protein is CAISDRGPTGELFF. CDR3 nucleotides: TGTGCCATCAGTGACCGGGGTCCGACCGGGGAGCTGTTTTTT.

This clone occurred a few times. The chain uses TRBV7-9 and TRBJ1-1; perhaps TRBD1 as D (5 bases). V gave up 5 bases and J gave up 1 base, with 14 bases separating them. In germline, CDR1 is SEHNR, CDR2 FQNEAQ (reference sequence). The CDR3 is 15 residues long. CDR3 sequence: CASSRIGRENTEAFF. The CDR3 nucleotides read TGTGCCAGCAGCCGCATTGGCAGGGAGAACACTGAAGCTTTCTTT.

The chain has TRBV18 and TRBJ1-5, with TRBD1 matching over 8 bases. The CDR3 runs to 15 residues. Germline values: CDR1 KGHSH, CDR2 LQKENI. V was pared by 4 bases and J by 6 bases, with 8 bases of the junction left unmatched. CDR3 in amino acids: CASSHERQGFQPQHF. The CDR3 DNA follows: TGTGCCAGCTCACATGAACGACAGGGGTTTCAGCCCCAGCATTTT.

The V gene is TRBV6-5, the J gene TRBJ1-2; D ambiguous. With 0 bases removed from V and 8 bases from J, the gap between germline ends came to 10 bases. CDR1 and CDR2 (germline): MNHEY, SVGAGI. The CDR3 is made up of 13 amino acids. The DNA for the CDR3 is TGTGCCAGCAGTTACTCGAATTTCCAGGGCTACACCTTC. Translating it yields CASSYSNFQGYTF.

In nucleotides, the CDR3 is TGTGCCTGGAGGACTAGCGGGACGGAGACCCAGTACTTC. This gives the protein CAWRTSGTETQYF. This chain joins TRBV30 and TRBJ2-5; TRBD2 agrees at 11 bases. Germline values: CDR1 GTSNPN, CDR2 SVGIG (reference sequence). The CDR3 is made up of 13 amino acids. The J segment lost 5 bases and the V segment lost 3 bases, leaving 2 bases of the junction unmatched.

The CDR3 sequence is CASSQGSGVNTDTQYF. Written as DNA, the CDR3 is TGCGCCAGCAGCCAAGGCTCCGGAGTCAACACAGATACGCAGTATTTT. The chain combines TRBV4-1 with TRBJ2-3; D is uncertain. The CDR3 totals 16 residues. The ends were cut back, 1 base at V and 2 bases at J, with 13 bases in the middle. Germline lookup yields CDR1 MGHRA and CDR2 YSYEKL.

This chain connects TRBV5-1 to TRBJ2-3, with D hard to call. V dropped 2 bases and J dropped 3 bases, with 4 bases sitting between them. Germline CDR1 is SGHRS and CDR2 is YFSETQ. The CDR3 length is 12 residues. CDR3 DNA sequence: TGCGCCAGCAGCTTTCAGACAGATACGCAGTATTTT. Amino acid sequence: CASSFQTDTQYF.